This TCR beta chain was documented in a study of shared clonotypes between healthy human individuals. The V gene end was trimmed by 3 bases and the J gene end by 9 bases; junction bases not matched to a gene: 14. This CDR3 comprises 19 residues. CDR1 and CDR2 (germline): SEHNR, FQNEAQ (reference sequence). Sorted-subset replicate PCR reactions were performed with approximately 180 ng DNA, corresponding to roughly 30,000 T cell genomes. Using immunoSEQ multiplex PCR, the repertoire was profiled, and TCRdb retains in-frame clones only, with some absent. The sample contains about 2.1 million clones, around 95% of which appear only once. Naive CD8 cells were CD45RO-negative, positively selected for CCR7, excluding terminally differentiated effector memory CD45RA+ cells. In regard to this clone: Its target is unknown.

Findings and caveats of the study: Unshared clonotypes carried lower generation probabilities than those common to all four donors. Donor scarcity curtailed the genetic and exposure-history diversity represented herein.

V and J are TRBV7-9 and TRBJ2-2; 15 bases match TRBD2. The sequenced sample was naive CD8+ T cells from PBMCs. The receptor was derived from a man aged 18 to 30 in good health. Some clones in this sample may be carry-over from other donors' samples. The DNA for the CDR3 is TGTGCCAGCAGCTTTCTTGGACTAGCGGGAGGGCCTACGTCATGGGAGCTGTTTTTT. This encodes CASSFLGLAGGPTSWELFF.